The present entry profiles one T cell receptor beta chain with its context. The table came from immunoSEQ multiplex PCR; TCRdb's copy has only in-frame clones and leaves some out. The sample comprises approximately 200,000 clones, approximately 80% of which are singletons, and about 10% rests with the top ten. This record belongs to a study of blood T cell repertoires in COVID-19. CDR1 LGHNA and CDR2 YSLEER come from the germline V gene. The junction had 10 bases not matched to a gene; V was cut back by 3 bases and J by 2 bases. The CDR3 is made up of 17 amino acids. This sequence joins TRBV4-3 and TRBJ1-2, with 9 bases lining up with TRBD1. The clonotype comes from a woman of 80 years or more with acute or convalescent COVID-19. Sequencing was performed on peripheral blood. This CDR3 reads CASSHRSTGGRNYGYTF. The CDR3 bases are TGCGCCAGCAGCCATCGCTCGACAGGGGGTAGGAACTATGGCTACACCTTC.